This TCR beta chain was captured by sequencing in a study of OX40 agonist ivuxolimab in advanced cancers. Study context: Three individuals attained partial responses, comprising one hepatocellular carcinoma case and two cutaneous melanoma cases.

Remarks on this clone: What it binds is unknown.

Data came from immunoSEQ multiplex PCR; TCRdb stores just in-frame clones and leaves some out. This sample yields 70,000 to 95,000 clones, of which 87% are seen a single time; roughly 0.54% belongs to the top ten. Germline V gene sequence: CDR1 MNHEY, CDR2 SMNVEV (reference sequence). V lost 5 bases, J lost 2 bases, and 10 bases lay in between. The CDR3 runs 15 residues. Notes on the study in general: Relative to CD4+, CD8+ T cells held more expanded clones on average. Expanded peripheral T-cell antigen specificity went undetermined.

The chain combines TRBV27 with TRBJ2-6, with D maybe TRBD2 (6 bases). The receptor's source is an adult with an advanced solid tumor such as melanoma, head and neck, liver or kidney cancer. The sample in question was CD4+ or CD8+ T cells sorted from blood, obtained in a trial of the OX40 agonist ivuxolimab. CDR3 loop: CASSRPGAGANVLTF. The CDR3 nucleotides read TGTGCCAGCAGTCGTCCGGGGGCTGGGGCCAACGTCCTGACTTTC.